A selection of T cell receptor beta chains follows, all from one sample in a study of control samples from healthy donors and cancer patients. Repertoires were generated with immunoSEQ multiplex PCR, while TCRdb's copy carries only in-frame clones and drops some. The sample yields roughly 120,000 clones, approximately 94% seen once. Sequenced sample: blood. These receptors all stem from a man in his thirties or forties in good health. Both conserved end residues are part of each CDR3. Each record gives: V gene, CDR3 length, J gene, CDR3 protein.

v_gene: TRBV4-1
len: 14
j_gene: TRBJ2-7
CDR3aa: CASSQTGTSYEQYF

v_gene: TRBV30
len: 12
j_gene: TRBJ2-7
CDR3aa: CAWSAEAYEQYF

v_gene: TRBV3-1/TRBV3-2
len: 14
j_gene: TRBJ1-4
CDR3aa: CASSDGTVREKLFF

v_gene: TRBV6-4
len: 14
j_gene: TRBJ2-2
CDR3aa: CASSPSRGVGELFF

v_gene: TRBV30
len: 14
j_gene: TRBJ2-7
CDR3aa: CACSGTGDSYEQYF

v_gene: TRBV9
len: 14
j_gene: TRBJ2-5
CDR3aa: CASSVGDSQETQYF

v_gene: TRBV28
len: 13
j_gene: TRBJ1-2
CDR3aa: CASSTGGNYGYTF

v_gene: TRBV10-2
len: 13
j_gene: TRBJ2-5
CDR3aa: CASSQVVQETQYF

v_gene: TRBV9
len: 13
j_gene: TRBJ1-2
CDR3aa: CASSQEGDYGYTF

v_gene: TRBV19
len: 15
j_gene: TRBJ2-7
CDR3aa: CASSISGQGAHEQYF

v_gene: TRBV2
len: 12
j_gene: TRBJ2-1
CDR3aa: CARAGTQSAQFF

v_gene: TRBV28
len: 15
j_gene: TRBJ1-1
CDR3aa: CASSLPPGIGTEAFF

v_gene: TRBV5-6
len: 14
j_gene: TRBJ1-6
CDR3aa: CASSTGFPPSPLHF

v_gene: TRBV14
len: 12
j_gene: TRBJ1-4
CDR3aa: CASSQGWEKLFF

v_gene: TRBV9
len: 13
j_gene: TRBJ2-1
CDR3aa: CASSVVAVDEQFF

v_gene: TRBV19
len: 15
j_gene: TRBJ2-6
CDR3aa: CASSTYRAGANVLTF

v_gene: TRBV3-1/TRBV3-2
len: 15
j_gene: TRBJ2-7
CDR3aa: CASSQVYSISYEQYF

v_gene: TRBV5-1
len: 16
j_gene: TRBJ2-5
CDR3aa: CASSFAGTGAQETQYF

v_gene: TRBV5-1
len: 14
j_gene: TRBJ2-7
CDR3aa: CASSQVPGQGVQYF

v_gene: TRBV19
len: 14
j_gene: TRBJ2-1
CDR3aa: CASSMFGSNNEQFF

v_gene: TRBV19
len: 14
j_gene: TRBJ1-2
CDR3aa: CASSPTGEVYAYTF

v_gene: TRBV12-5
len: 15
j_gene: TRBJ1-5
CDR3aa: CASAPDRGKNQPQHF

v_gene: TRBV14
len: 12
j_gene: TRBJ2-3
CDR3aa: CASSQETDTQYF